A single sample is the source of the 10 T cell receptor beta chains below, sequenced in a study of T cells in Graves' hyperthyroidism and ophthalmopathy. The source material, RNA transcripts, was used to amplify TCR beta CDR3 regions. The HTBI set primed first-round TCR CDR3 RT-PCR. TCRdb re-called the multiplex PCR reads with MiXCR, one entry per CDR3 protein. The table includes fewer than 250,000 distinct CDR3 sequences, over 15% detected once. The sample comprised blood. These receptors all stem from a man aged 45-60 years with Graves' hyperthyroidism.

The sample holds a few counts of this clonotype. CDR3: CAISNTEAFF. As DNA, the CDR3 is TGTGCCATTTCGAACACTGAAGCTTTCTTT. The chain couples TRBV7-9 to TRBJ1-1, with no clear D. Trimming left V 10 bases short and J 1 base short, with 4 bases between. The CDR3 is 10 amino acids. Germline V lookup: CDR1 SEHNR, CDR2 FQNEAQ (reference sequence).

This clonotype was recorded at least ten times. The rearrangement uses TRBV2 and TRBJ1-5; TRBD1 matches at 7 bases. The ends lost 7 bases at V and 5 bases at J; junction bases unmatched: 8. Germline CDR1 is SNHLY and CDR2 is FYNNEI. The CDR3 sequence is 14 residues long. The CDR3 reads CASTGQAADQPQHF. In DNA form, the CDR3 reads TGTGCCAGCACCGGACAGGCGGCCGATCAGCCCCAGCATTTT.

The table lists this clonotype with many counts. V and J are TRBV28 and TRBJ2-1; 12 nucleotides agree with TRBD2. Germline CDR1 reads MDHEN; CDR2 reads SYDVKM. V lost 4 bases to trimming and J lost 4 bases; unmatched junction nucleotides: 5. The CDR3 is made up of 16 amino acids. The CDR3 DNA reads as TGTGCCAGCAGTTCCTGGACTAGCGGGACTTACAATGAGCAGTTCTTC. This codes for CASSSWTSGTYNEQFF.

This clonotype was counted ten times or more. The chain joins TRBV5-1 to TRBJ2-5; D is uncertain. The CDR3 runs 16 residues. Germline CDR1 SGHRS, CDR2 YFSETQ. V was clipped by 0 bases and J by 4 bases, with 16 bases between them. In DNA form, the CDR3 reads TGCGCCAGCAGCTTGGGGGGATCCGGCTGGGCAGAGACCCAGTACTTC. Translation gives CASSLGGSGWAETQYF.

The chain has TRBV9 and TRBJ2-1; 10 bases match TRBD2. V dropped 0 bases and J dropped 8; count of bases not matched to a gene: 2. The germline gives CDR1 SGDLS, CDR2 YYNGEE. The CDR3 extends over 14 amino acids. The CDR3 here is CASSVALAGDEQFF. The DNA for the CDR3 is TGTGCCAGCAGCGTAGCGCTAGCGGGAGATGAGCAGTTCTTC.

This clonotype has a count of ten or more. The rearrangement uses TRBV12-3 or TRBV12-4 and TRBJ2-3; 12 positions agree with TRBD2. CDR3 length: 15 amino acids. The ends lost 5 bases at V and 3 bases at J; junction bases unmatched: 3. The CDR3: CASSTTSGRTDTQYF. CDR3 DNA: TGTGCCAGCAGTACGACTAGCGGGAGAACAGATACGCAGTATTTT.

This clonotype was counted ten times or more. This sequence joins TRBV28 and TRBJ2-7; D may be TRBD1 (5 bases). The CDR3 consists of 15 residues. Trimming removed 8 bases from V and 7 bases from J, with 24 bases in between. In germline, CDR1 is MDHEN, CDR2 SYDVKM. The CDR3 spells CASRRQTLSPWEQYF. For the CDR3, the DNA is TGTGCCAGCCGCAGACAGACCCTAAGTCCCTGGGAGCAGTACTTC.

The rearrangement links TRBV9 to TRBJ2-2; D is uncertain. The CDR3 totals 15 residues. V dropped 0 bases and J dropped 5 bases, with 11 bases sitting between them. Germline V gene data show CDR1 as SGDLS and CDR2 as YYNGEE. The CDR3 DNA reads TGTGCCAGCAGCGTAGCCAGGTTGGGAACCGGGGAGCTGTTTTTT. This codes for CASSVARLGTGELFF.

A few counts support this clonotype. The genes are TRBV5-5 and TRBJ1-1, with TRBD1 matching over 7 bases. Germline CDR1 is SGHKS and CDR2 is YYEKEE (reference sequence). J lost 5 bases, V lost 2 bases, and 6 bases had no gene match. CDR3 length equals 14 residues. The CDR3 spells CASSFSQGGTEAFF. The CDR3 DNA sequence: TGTGCCAGCAGCTTTAGTCAGGGGGGAACTGAAGCTTTCTTT.

This clonotype showed up many times. The rearrangement uses TRBV5-1 and TRBJ2-7; perhaps TRBD2 as D (5 bases). V was shortened by 4 bases and J by 0 bases, with 14 bases between the two germline ends. This CDR3 region has 15 residues. Germline V gene lookup returns CDR1 SGHRS and CDR2 YFSETQ. This CDR3 is CASSPRLGSSYEQYF. CDR3 nucleotides: TGCGCCAGCAGCCCCAGGTTGGGGAGCTCCTACGAGCAGTACTTC.